This T cell receptor (beta chain) came from a study of cytomegalovirus exposure and HLA in healthy donors. Findings and limits, study-wide: Later analysis revealed greater clonal expansion in HLA-associated TCR beta chains than in equally common others. Analyzed later, most CMV-associated TCR beta chains appeared HLA-restricted.

Trimming stripped 4 bases from V and 6 bases from J, with 13 bases between. This CDR3 has 14 residues. Germline CDR1 and CDR2: SGHNT and YYREEE (reference sequence). Amplification used 60 Vbeta primers and 13 Jbeta primers. Only in-frame clones appear in the TCRdb table, and some are missing; sequencing was by immunoSEQ multiplex PCR. The repertoire consists of about 190,000 clones, with 84% occurring once and the leading ten covering approximately 2.9%. A word on this clone: The antigen remains unidentified.

Among the donors, all were healthy bone marrow donors. At collection, donors were nominally healthy, but unrecorded immune exposures were probable. This sequence joins TRBV5-4 and TRBJ1-4; possibly TRBD1 for D (6 bases). Source material: PBMCs. The TCR comes from a woman in her forties or fifties in good health and CMV-seropositive. DNA of the CDR3: TGTGCCAGCAGCCAGGACAGCAAACATGAAAAACTGTTTTTT. It translates to CASSQDSKHEKLFF.